The entry below gives a single T cell receptor beta chain sequence along with its context. The antigen remains undetermined. The draw for each donor consisted of a single 2.5 ml blood sample. The sample comes from a study of monozygotic twins with inflammatory bowel disease. Findings and limits, study-wide: No single strong signal or clonotype associated with IBD was supported. It was in IBD patients that TCRbeta diversity (inverse Simpson) was lower than in healthy co-twins.

This CDR3 comprises 12 residues. CDR1 and CDR2 from the germline V gene are SEHNR and FQNEAQ (reference sequence). Template switching introduced UMIs that contain a 6-nucleotide sample barcode. TCRdb reworked the 5' RACE reads into one entry per CDR3 protein, no DNA. The sample features 350,000 to 400,000 distinct CDR3 sequences, with approximately 2.4% in its top ten. This rearrangement joins TRBV7-9 to TRBJ2-7. The receptor comes from a human donor with ulcerative colitis or Crohn's disease, or a healthy co-twin of an affected twin (not recorded which). Sequenced: blood. The CDR3: CASSLFGTEQYF.